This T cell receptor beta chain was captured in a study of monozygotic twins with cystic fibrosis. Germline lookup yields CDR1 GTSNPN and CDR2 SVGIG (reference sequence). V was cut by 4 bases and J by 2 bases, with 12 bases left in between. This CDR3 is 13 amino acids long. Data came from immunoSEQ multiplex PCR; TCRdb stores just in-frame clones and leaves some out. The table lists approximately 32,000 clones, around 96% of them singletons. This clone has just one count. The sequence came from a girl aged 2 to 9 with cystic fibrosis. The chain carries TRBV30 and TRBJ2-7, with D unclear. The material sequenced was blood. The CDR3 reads CAWTLGQAYEQYF. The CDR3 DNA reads TGTGCCTGGACCCTCGGGCAAGCCTACGAGCAGTACTTC.